The T cell receptor beta chain under discussion was sequenced for a study of shared clonotypes between healthy human individuals. The protocol was immunoSEQ multiplex PCR, while the TCRdb copy is restricted to in-frame clones and leaves out a portion. This sample yields 550,000 to 850,000 clones, of which about 74% are seen a single time; approximately 1.6% belongs to the top ten. CDR1 is SNHLY, CDR2 FYNNEI, per germline. The CDR3 length is 11 residues. V gave up 1 base and J gave up 7 bases, with 5 bases separating them. The receptor comes from a woman under 40 in good health. The sample was memory CD4+ T cells sorted from blood. Subset defined: CD45RA-negative fraction. V and J are TRBV2 and TRBJ2-7, with D uncertain. CDR3 bases: TGTGCCAGCAGTGAAGTCGGAGAGCAGTACTTC. It specifies CASSEVGEQYF.